Sequencing of this T cell receptor beta chain was carried out in a study of CD8 T cell repertoires and HIV-1 epitope variants. The wider study: T cells were stimulated with Twenty-five Gag and Nef peptides separately.

Method: immunoSEQ multiplex PCR; TCRdb's copy keeps in-frame clones and lacks some. The table includes roughly 100,000 clones, roughly four fifths detected once. This CDR3 is built from 14 residues. V shed 4 bases and J 2 bases; nucleotides not matched to a gene: 5. Germline V lookup: CDR1 SGHNT, CDR2 YYREEE (reference sequence). V is TRBV5-4 and J is TRBJ2-7; 8 bases are a match to TRBD1. The source of this sequence is a male donor with HIV. The sample taken for sequencing was uncultured baseline CD8+ T cells from peripheral blood mononuclear cells (PBMCs). CDR3 residues: CASSLRDRTYEQYF. CDR3 bases: TGTGCCAGCAGCCTCCGGGACAGGACCTACGAGCAGTACTTC.